These 20 T cell receptor beta chains originate from one sample sequenced in a study of T cells in Graves' hyperthyroidism and ophthalmopathy (dated by TCRdb to 2018 to 2020). The library was made by multiplex PCR. Data came from an Illumina HiSeq 2000. The TCR beta CDR3 regions were amplified from the RNA transcripts. The TCR CDR3 was subjected to a first round of RT-PCR using the HTBI primer set and the Qiagen OneStep RT-PCR kit. Clones were called with MiXCR by TCRdb after fastp trimmed the public reads at Q25, and only in-frame beta chains were retained. Under each unique CDR3 protein, matching rows form one entry showing the most common genes and DNA. The table for this sample lists about 300,000 distinct CDR3 sequences; around a fifth of them were counted only once. The ten most abundant clones make up less than 40% of the sample. The specimen was blood. The receptors derive from a man in his forties or fifties with Graves' ophthalmopathy.

V gene TRBV27 combines with J gene TRBJ2-1; 9 bases align to TRBD2. CDR3 size: 15 residues. The V gene end was trimmed by 3 bases and the J gene end by 7 bases; junction bases not matched to a gene: 7. Germline CDR1 and CDR2: MNHEY and SMNVEV (reference sequence). The CDR3 bases are TGTGCCAGCAGTTTCAGCGGGAGGTGGGTAAATGAGCAGTTCTTC. Protein product: CASSFSGRWVNEQFF.

The table lists this clonotype with many counts. The V call is TRBV27, the J call TRBJ2-1, with D maybe TRBD1 (6 bases). Trimming took 2 bases from V and 3 from J, leaving 8 bases between them. The CDR3 has 14 amino acids. In germline, CDR1 is MNHEY, CDR2 SMNVEV (reference sequence). CDR3: CASSLMDSYNEQFF. CDR3 nucleotide sequence: TGTGCCAGCAGTTTAATGGACAGCTACAATGAGCAGTTCTTC.

In its sample, this clonotype was seen many times. The chain is built from TRBV2 and TRBJ2-3; 14 nucleotides match TRBD2. The CDR3 is 15 amino acids. Germline CDR1 SNHLY, CDR2 FYNNEI. J was trimmed by 4 bases and V by 10 bases; bases with no gene match: 7. CDR3 protein: CATTGLAGGSDTQYF. CDR3 nucleotide sequence: TGTGCCACCACCGGACTAGCGGGAGGATCAGATACGCAGTATTTT.

The sample holds a few counts of this clonotype. V and J are TRBV19 and TRBJ1-5; TRBD1 agrees at 9 bases. CDR1 and CDR2 from the germline V gene are LNHDA and SQIVND (reference sequence). The CDR3 is 15 amino acids. V gave up 7 bases and J gave up 5 bases; unmatched junction bases: 9. CDR3 DNA sequence: TGTGCCAGTACCCTAGGGACAGGGAAGTATCAGCCCCAGCATTTT. Amino acid sequence: CASTLGTGKYQPQHF.

The V and J genes are TRBV12-3 or TRBV12-4 and TRBJ2-5; 8 bases map to TRBD2. The length of the CDR3 is 11 residues. The V and J ends lost 4 bases and 10 bases, in that order; junction bases with no gene match: 2. CDR3 protein: CASSSRGGQYF. CDR3 coding DNA: TGTGCCAGCAGTTCACGGGGGGGCCAGTACTTC.

The chain joins TRBV2 to TRBJ1-4; no clear D. The germline V gene encodes CDR1 SNHLY and CDR2 FYNNEI. The CDR3 extends over 12 amino acids. Between the trimmed V and J ends, which lost 7 bases and 4 bases, there was a span of 7 bases. The CDR3 sequence is CASNRLNEKLFF. The CDR3 DNA is TGTGCCAGCAATCGACTTAATGAAAAACTGTTTTTT.

This rearrangement joins TRBV9 to TRBJ2-5; D is ambiguous. There are 15 residues in the CDR3. Trimming pared 4 bases from V and 2 bases from J, leaving 15 bases between. CDR1 SGDLS and CDR2 YYNGEE come from the germline V gene. The CDR3 sequence is CASSPQSGGQETQYF. CDR3 coding DNA: TGTGCCAGCAGCCCGCAATCAGGTGGGCAAGAGACCCAGTACTTC. Looking up the rest from reference TRBV9 and TRBJ2-5 gives the full variable domain: DSGVTQTPKHLITATGQRVTLRCSPRSGDLSVYWYQQSLDQGLQFLIQYYNGEERAKGNILERFSAQQFPDLHSELNLSSLELGDSALYFCASSPQSGGQETQYFGPGTRLLVL.

This clonotype showed up many times. The chain employs TRBV12-3 or TRBV12-4 and TRBJ2-1; weak D call: TRBD2 (6 bases). The CDR3 is 20 amino acids. Trimming removed 4 bases from V and 0 bases from J, with 25 bases in between. CDR3 region: CASSSYRAGQTSSSYNEQFF. As DNA, the CDR3 is TGTGCCAGCAGTTCCTACCGCGCGGGGCAAACCAGTAGCTCCTACAATGAGCAGTTCTTC.

This clonotype was seen at least ten times. The V call is TRBV29-1, the J call TRBJ2-1; TRBD2 aligns across 16 bases. Germline V lookup: CDR1 SQVTM, CDR2 ANQGSEA. J lost 8 bases, V lost 6 bases, and 13 bases had no gene match. The CDR3 totals 17 residues. The CDR3 sequence is CSVPGTSGRALGDEQFF. The DNA of the CDR3 is TGCAGCGTCCCCGGGACTAGCGGGAGGGCCCTTGGTGATGAGCAGTTCTTC.

This chain uses TRBV10-3 with TRBJ1-4; D is possibly TRBD1 (5 bases). CDR3 size: 16 residues. V was clipped by 2 bases and J by 1 base, with 11 bases between them. CDR1 and CDR2 from the germline V gene are ENHRY and SYGVKD. CDR3 sequence (DNA): TGTGCCATCAGTGAGGGGGGTCAGGGAACTAATGAAAAACTGTTTTTT. Amino acids: CAISEGGQGTNEKLFF.

This clonotype occurred many times. The rearrangement uses TRBV7-9 and TRBJ2-1; 9 bases agree with TRBD2. The CDR3 is 18 amino acids. The junction had 19 bases not matched to a gene; V was cut back by 1 base and J by 12 bases. Germline V gene sequence: CDR1 SEHNR, CDR2 FQNEAQ (reference sequence). The CDR3 DNA sequence: TGTGCCAGCAGCTTAGGGGTGGCTAGCGGGACACCAAAGGGAGGGCAGTTCTTC. It is translated as CASSLGVASGTPKGGQFF.

Details on this clonotype: An end of the junction differs from the germline gene, which may be a read error. This chain links TRBV6-1 with TRBJ2-7; no clear D gene. CDR3 length equals 12 residues. Germline CDR1 and CDR2: MNHNS and SASEGT. CDR3 sequence: CVSSEAQGVQYF. CDR3 nucleotides: TGTGTCAGCAGTGAAGCGCAAGGAGTGCAGTACTTC.

The genes are TRBV28 and TRBJ2-5; no reliable D call. This CDR3 contains 17 residues. The germline V gene encodes CDR1 MDHEN and CDR2 SYDVKM. Trimming took 2 bases from V and 0 from J, leaving 16 bases between them. The CDR3 bases are TGTGCCAGCAGTTTACTAGGGCCGGACCCAGACCAAGAGACCCAGTACTTC. Residues: CASSLLGPDPDQETQYF. Full variable domain (outside the CDR3, taken from reference TRBV28 and TRBJ2-5): DVKVTQSSRYLVKRTGEKVFLECVQDMDHENMFWYRQDPGLGLRLIYFSYDVKMKEKGDIPEGYSVSREKKERFSLILESASTNQTSMYLCASSLLGPDPDQETQYFGPGTRLLVL.

The J gene is TRBJ2-3, the V gene TRBV24-1; TRBD1 agrees at 9 bases. Germline CDR1 and CDR2: KGHDR and SFDVKD. V shed 4 bases, J shed 1 base, and the junction held 8 bases outside the gene matches. This CDR3 contains 17 residues. CDR3 amino acids: CATSERTGAWGTDTQYF. Written as DNA, the CDR3 is TGTGCCACCAGTGAAAGGACAGGGGCTTGGGGCACAGATACGCAGTATTTT.

This clonotype has ten or more counts. J is TRBJ2-2 and V is TRBV5-1; tentatively, D is TRBD1 (6 bases). Trimming removed 5 bases at V and 7 bases at J, with 12 bases between. Per the germline V gene, CDR1 is SGHRS and CDR2 is YFSETQ. CDR3 size: 13 residues. CDR3 DNA: TGCGCCAGCAGGCGACAGGACGGCGGGGAGCTGTTTTTT. Amino acid sequence: CASRRQDGGELFF.

The V call is TRBV30, the J call TRBJ2-4; D is possibly TRBD1 (5 bases). Trimming removed 4 bases at V and 0 bases at J, with 10 bases between. The CDR3 is made up of 14 amino acids. The germline V gene has CDR1 GTSNPN and CDR2 SVGIG (reference sequence). For the CDR3, the DNA is TGTGCCTGGATGGACAAGGTAGCCAAAAACATTCAGTACTTC. This codes for CAWMDKVAKNIQYF.

The chain uses TRBV28 and TRBJ2-7; 10 nucleotides match TRBD1. V shed 9 bases, J shed 4 bases, and the junction held 9 bases outside the gene matches. The CDR3 is made up of 14 amino acids. The germline gives CDR1 MDHEN, CDR2 SYDVKM. The CDR3 DNA reads as TGTGCCAGTTACTCTCCGGGACAGGGGTACGAGCAGTACTTC. This sequence encodes CASYSPGQGYEQYF.

Concerning this clonotype itself: The junction departs from the called germline gene at one end, perhaps through a read error. The chain uses TRBV7-7 and TRBJ1-5; D uncertain. The CDR3 has 13 amino acids. Germline-derived CDR1 and CDR2 are SSHAT and FNYEAQ (reference sequence). CDR3 nucleotide sequence: TGTGCTAGCAGCTTAGTGGGAGAGGGGCCCCAGCATTTT. This codes for CASSLVGEGPQHF. Full variable domain (missing parts from reference TRBV7-7 and TRBJ1-5): GAGVSQSPRYKVTKRGQDVTLRCDPISSHATLYWYQQALGQGPEFLTYFNYEAQPDKSGLPSDRFSAERPEGSISTLTIQRTEQRDSAMYRCASSLVGEGPQHFGDGTRLSIL.

This clonotype has only a few counts. The chain couples TRBV28 to TRBJ2-1; 12 bases match TRBD2. V shed 2 bases and J 8 bases; nucleotides not matched to a gene: 13. The germline V gene encodes CDR1 MDHEN and CDR2 SYDVKM. The CDR3 spans 18 residues. In DNA form, the CDR3 reads TGTGCCAGCAGTTTAGAGTCCCTAGCGGGAGGGCCGCCGGATGAGCAGTTCTTC. The encoded protein is CASSLESLAGGPPDEQFF.

In this sample, this clonotype turned up many times. The rearrangement uses TRBV18 and TRBJ1-6; D is ambiguous. Deletions cut 3 bases from V and 2 bases from J, with 17 bases between. The CDR3 contains 18 residues. Germline V CDR1 and CDR2: KGHSH, LQKENI. CDR3: CASSPEGFRSPYNSPLHF. In DNA form, the CDR3 reads TGTGCCAGCTCACCGGAAGGCTTTCGTAGCCCCTATAATTCACCCCTCCACTTT.